This T cell receptor (beta chain) was identified in a study of shared clonotypes between healthy human individuals. Study results and caveats: Tissues were not sampled, only blood, and their repertoires likely differ.

Germline V gene sequence: CDR1 SGHRS, CDR2 YFSETQ. The CDR3 is 15 residues long. V shed 4 bases, J shed 3 bases, and the junction held 9 bases outside the gene matches. Comment on this clone: Its antigen is unknown.

At a deep level, the assay was run. Libraries were prepared by immunoSEQ multiplex PCR; TCRdb keeps only in-frame clonotypes and omits some of them. The profile covers nearly 1 million clones, with approximately 80% appearing a single time and approximately 1.5% taken by the ten largest. Investigators divided CD4+ cells into CD45RA+ naive and CD45RA-negative memory subsets. Sample: memory CD4+ T cells sorted from blood. Subset meaning: CD45RA-negative fraction. The clonotype was recovered from a man aged 18 to 30 in good health. This sequence joins TRBV5-1 and TRBJ1-1, with 7 bases fitting TRBD1. In nucleotides, the CDR3 is TGCGCCAGCAGCCCTCGGACAGGAGGTTACACTGAAGCTTTCTTT. Amino acids: CASSPRTGGYTEAFF.